These T cell receptor beta chains were read from a single sample in a study of beta chain features in type 1 diabetes. Sequencing used immunoSEQ multiplex PCR; TCRdb keeps in-frame clones, though not all of them. The sample lists about 700,000 clones, roughly 13% occurring once. The sample comprised naive CD4+ T cells from blood. These receptors were taken from a man aged 18 to 29 with type 1 diabetes. Each CDR3 is given with its conserved first and last residue. D genes are given only for firm matches. Clone sizes are given selectively: once, few, many, or a class where the clone is expanded.

clone size,CDR3 length,D gene,J gene,V gene,CDR3 DNA,CDR3 protein
.,15,TRBD2,TRBJ2-3,TRBV7-9,TGTGCCAGCAGCCCCAGACTAGCGGGGGAAGATACGCAGTATTTT,CASSPRLAGEDTQYF
few,14,TRBD1,TRBJ2-2,TRBV29-1,TGCAGCGTCACCGGGACAGGTGACACCGGGGAGCTGTTTTTT,CSVTGTGDTGELFF
.,15,TRBD1,TRBJ2-7,TRBV4-1,TGCGCCAGCAGCCAAACTAGTCAGGGGGCATACGAGCAGTACTTC,CASSQTSQGAYEQYF
.,14,TRBD1,TRBJ1-2,TRBV4-2,TGTGCCAGCAGCGGGACAGGGCCTAACTATGGCTACACCTTC,CASSGTGPNYGYTF
.,13,.,TRBJ2-3,TRBV2,TGTGCCAGCAGTGAAGGGGAGCGTGTCACGCAGTATTTT,CASSEGERVTQYF
few,15,TRBD1,TRBJ1-2,TRBV6-1,TGTGCCAGCAGGGCCGGGACCCCAGGGGGCTATGGCTACACCTTC,CASRAGTPGGYGYTF
few,11,.,TRBJ1-2,TRBV28,TGTGCCATCCGGGGCGACTATGGCTACACCTTC,CAIRGDYGYTF
.,14,.,TRBJ2-7,TRBV6-5,TGTGCCAGCAGTTACAATCTGGGGGGATACGAGCAGTACTTC,CASSYNLGGYEQYF
.,14,.,TRBJ2-7,TRBV13,TGTGCCAGCAGCCCCTCCCGGCGGTTGGGCTGGCAGTACTTC,CASSPSRRLGWQYF
.,14,TRBD1,TRBJ1-2,TRBV7-3,TGTGCCAGCAGCCCGGACAGGGAAAACTATGGCTACACCTTC,CASSPDRENYGYTF
few,13,.,TRBJ2-5,TRBV5-4,TGTGCCAGCAGGCAGGGAAGCCAAGAGACCCAGTACTTC,CASRQGSQETQYF
few,12,.,TRBJ1-4,TRBV28,TGTGCCAGCAGTGGGGGAATGGTAAAACTGTTTTTT,CASSGGMVKLFF
few,14,.,TRBJ1-1,TRBV9,TGTGCCAGCAGCGTTAGTACATTAAACACTGAAGCTTTCTTT,CASSVSTLNTEAFF
.,15,TRBD2,TRBJ2-7,TRBV10-3,TGTGCCATCAGTGAGGCCCTAGAGCGGGGAAGAGAGCAGTACTTC,CAISEALERGREQYF
.,12,.,TRBJ1-5,TRBV10-3,TGTGCCATCAGTGAGGTAGATTCTCCCCAGCATTTT,CAISEVDSPQHF
few,15,TRBD1,TRBJ1-1,TRBV4-1,TGCGCCAGCAGCCAAGAAATACAGGGGGACACTGAAGCTTTCTTT,CASSQEIQGDTEAFF
few,13,TRBD1,TRBJ2-1,TRBV2,TGTGCCAGCAGTGGACAGGGGGCGGTTGAGCAGTTCTTC,CASSGQGAVEQFF
few,14,.,TRBJ1-5,TRBV15,TGTGCCACCAGCAGGGGCACAGGGAGACAGCCCCAGCATTTT,CATSRGTGRQPQHF
.,14,TRBD1,TRBJ2-7,TRBV28,TGTGCCAGCACCCGACAGGGGAGCTCCTACGAGCAGTACTTC,CASTRQGSSYEQYF
.,14,TRBD1,TRBJ2-7,TRBV2,TGTGCCACCATGGGGCAGGGGGATCCGTACGAGCAGTACTTC,CATMGQGDPYEQYF
.,16,.,TRBJ1-2,TRBV10-3,TGTGCCATCAGTGAGTCTGTTGTAGGTCAGAACTATGGCTACACCTTC,CAISESVVGQNYGYTF
few,13,TRBD1,TRBJ2-7,TRBV15,TGTGCCACCAGCCAGGGGGTCTCCTACGAGCAGTACTTC,CATSQGVSYEQYF
.,20,TRBD2,TRBJ2-2,TRBV4-1,TGCGCCAGCAGCCAAGAGAGTTTCAAAGGACTAGCGGGGATCACCGGGGAGCTGTTTTTT,CASSQESFKGLAGITGELFF
few,15,.,TRBJ1-1,TRBV13,TGTGCCAGCAGCTTAGTTCAAGAGTTGGGCACTGAAGCTTTCTTT,CASSLVQELGTEAFF
few,16,TRBD2,TRBJ2-3,TRBV5-1,TGCGCCAGCAGCTTGGCGGGAGCGGGAAACACAGATACGCAGTATTTT,CASSLAGAGNTDTQYF
few,11,TRBD2,TRBJ2-1,TRBV20-1,TGCAGTGCTAGACGACTAGCGGAGCAGTTCTTC,CSARRLAEQFF
.,14,.,TRBJ2-7,TRBV9,TGTGCCAGCAGCGTTCAGGGACACTCCTACGAGCAGTACTTC,CASSVQGHSYEQYF
few,11,.,TRBJ2-7,TRBV25-1,TGTGCCACCGAAGAAGCCCACGAGCAGTACTTC,CATEEAHEQYF
few,16,TRBD1,TRBJ1-5,TRBV19,TGTGCCAGTAGTCTCGGGACAGGGGGCCTCAATCAGCCCCAGCATTTT,CASSLGTGGLNQPQHF
.,11,.,TRBJ1-2,TRBV29-1,TGCAGCGGAGCCTCAAATAGGGGCTACACCTTC,CSGASNRGYTF
.,12,.,TRBJ2-2,TRBV10-3,TGTGCCATCAGCGGGGCTGGCGGGGAGCTGTTTTTT,CAISGAGGELFF
few,14,TRBD2,TRBJ2-7,TRBV30,TGTGCCTGGAGTCCCACTAGCGGGGCCTACGAGCAGTACTTC,CAWSPTSGAYEQYF
few,17,.,TRBJ2-5,TRBV5-4,TGTGCCAGCAGCTTACTGGCGGGAAGCAAGGGCCAAGAGACCCAGTACTTC,CASSLLAGSKGQETQYF